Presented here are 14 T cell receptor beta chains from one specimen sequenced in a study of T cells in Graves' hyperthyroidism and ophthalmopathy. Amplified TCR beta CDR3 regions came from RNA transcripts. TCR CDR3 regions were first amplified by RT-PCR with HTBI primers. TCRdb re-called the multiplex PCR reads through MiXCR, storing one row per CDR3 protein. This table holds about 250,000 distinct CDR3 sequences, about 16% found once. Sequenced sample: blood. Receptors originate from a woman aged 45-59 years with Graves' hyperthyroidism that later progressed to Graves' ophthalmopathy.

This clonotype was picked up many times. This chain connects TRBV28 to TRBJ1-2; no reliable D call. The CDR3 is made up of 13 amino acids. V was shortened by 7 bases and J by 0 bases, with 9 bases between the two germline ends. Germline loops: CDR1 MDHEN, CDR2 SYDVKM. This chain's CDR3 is CASTFLANYGYTF. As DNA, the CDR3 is TGTGCCAGCACCTTCCTCGCTAACTATGGCTACACCTTC.

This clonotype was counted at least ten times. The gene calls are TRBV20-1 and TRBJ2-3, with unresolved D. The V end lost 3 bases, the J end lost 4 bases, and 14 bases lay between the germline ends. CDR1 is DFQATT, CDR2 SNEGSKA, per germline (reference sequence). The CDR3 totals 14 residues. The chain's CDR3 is CSARDSRHPDTQYF. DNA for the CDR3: TGCAGTGCTAGGGATTCCAGGCACCCAGATACGCAGTATTTT.

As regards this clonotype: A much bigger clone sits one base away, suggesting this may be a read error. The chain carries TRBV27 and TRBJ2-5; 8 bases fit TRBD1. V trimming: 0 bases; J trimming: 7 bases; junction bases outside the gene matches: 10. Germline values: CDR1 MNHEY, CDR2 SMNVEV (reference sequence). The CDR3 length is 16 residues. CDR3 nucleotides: TGTGCCAGCAGTTTATCCCGGGACAGGATGAAGGGGACCCAGTACTTC. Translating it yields CASSLSRDRMKGTQYF.

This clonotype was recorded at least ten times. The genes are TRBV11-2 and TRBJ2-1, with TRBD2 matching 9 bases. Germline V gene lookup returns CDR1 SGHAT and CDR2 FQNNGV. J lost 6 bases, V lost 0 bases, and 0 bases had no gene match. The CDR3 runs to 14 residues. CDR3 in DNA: TGTGCCAGCAGCTTAGAGACTAGCGGCAATGAGCAGTTCTTC. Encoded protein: CASSLETSGNEQFF.

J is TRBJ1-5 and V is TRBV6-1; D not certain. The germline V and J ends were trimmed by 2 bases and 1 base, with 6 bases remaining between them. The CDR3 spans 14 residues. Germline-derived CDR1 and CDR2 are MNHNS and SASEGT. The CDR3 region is CASSEMGSNQPQHF. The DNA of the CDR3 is TGTGCCAGCAGTGAAATGGGGAGCAATCAGCCCCAGCATTTT.

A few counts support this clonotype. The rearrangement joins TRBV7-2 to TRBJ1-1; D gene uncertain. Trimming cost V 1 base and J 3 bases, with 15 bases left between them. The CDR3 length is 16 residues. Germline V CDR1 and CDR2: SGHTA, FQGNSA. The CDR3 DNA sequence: TGTGCCAGCAGCTTAGTTTTTCAGGAGGTGGACACTGAAGCTTTCTTT. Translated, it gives CASSLVFQEVDTEAFF. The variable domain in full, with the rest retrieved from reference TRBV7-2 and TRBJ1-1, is GAGVSQSPSNKVTEKGKDVELRCDPISGHTALYWYRQSLGQGLEFLIYFQGNSAPDKSGLPSDRFSAERTGGSVSTLTIQRTQQEDSAVYLCASSLVFQEVDTEAFFGQGTRLTVV.

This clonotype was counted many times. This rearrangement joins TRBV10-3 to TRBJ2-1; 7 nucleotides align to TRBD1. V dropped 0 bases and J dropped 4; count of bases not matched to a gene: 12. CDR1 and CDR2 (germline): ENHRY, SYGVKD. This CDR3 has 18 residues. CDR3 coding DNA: TGTGCCATCAGTGAGTCGAGTCGAGGGGGACAGAGATACAATGAGCAGTTCTTC. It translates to CAISESSRGGQRYNEQFF.

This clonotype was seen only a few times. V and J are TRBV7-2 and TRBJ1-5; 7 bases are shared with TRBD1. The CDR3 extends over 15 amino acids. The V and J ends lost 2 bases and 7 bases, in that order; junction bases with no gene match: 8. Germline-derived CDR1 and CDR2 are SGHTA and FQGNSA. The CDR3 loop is CASSLTGQAEQPQHF. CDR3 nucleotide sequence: TGTGCCAGCAGCTTAACCGGACAGGCTGAACAGCCCCAGCATTTT. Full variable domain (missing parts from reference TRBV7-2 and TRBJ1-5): GAGVSQSPSNKVTEKGKDVELRCDPISGHTALYWYRQSLGQGLEFLIYFQGNSAPDKSGLPSDRFSAERTGGSVSTLTIQRTQQEDSAVYLCASSLTGQAEQPQHFGDGTRLSIL.

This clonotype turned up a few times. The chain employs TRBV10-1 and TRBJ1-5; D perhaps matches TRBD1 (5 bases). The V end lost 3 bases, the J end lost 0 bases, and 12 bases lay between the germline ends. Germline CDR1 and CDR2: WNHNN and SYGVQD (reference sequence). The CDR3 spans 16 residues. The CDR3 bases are TGCGCCAGCAGTGAAGAGGACAAATATAGCAATCAGCCCCAGCATTTT. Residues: CASSEEDKYSNQPQHF.

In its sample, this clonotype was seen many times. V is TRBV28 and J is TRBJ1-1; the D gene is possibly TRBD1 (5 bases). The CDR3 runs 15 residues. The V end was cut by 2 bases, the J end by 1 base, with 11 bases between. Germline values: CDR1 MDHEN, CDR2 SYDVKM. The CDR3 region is CASSLIHGGNTEAFF. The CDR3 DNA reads TGTGCCAGCAGTTTAATCCATGGGGGGAACACTGAAGCTTTCTTT.

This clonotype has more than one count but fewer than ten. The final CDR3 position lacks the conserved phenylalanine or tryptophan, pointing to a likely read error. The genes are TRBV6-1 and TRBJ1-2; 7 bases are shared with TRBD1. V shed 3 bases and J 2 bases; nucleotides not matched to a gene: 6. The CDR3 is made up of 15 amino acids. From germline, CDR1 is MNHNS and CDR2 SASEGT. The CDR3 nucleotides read TGTGCCAGCAGTGATGGGACAGTTCTAAACTATGGCTACACCGTC. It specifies CASSDGTVLNYGYTV.

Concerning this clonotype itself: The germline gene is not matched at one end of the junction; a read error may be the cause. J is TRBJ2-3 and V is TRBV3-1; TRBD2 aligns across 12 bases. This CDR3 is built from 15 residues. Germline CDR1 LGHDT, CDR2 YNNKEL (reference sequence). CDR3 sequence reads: CASSHWTSGTGTQYF. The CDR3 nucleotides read TGTGCCAGCAGCCATTGGACTAGCGGGACAGGTACGCAGTATTTT.

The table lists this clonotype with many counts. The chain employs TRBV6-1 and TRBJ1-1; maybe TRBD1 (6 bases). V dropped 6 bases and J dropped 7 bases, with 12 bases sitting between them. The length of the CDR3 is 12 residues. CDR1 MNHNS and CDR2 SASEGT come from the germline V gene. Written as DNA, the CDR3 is TGTGCCAGCAGCTCGGAAGGGGGTGAAGCTTTCTTT. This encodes CASSSEGGEAFF.

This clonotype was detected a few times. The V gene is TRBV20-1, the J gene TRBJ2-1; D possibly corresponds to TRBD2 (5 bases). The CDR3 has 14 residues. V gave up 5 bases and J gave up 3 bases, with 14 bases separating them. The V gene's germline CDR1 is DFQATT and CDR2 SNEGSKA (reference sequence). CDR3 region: CSASKRRNYNEQFF. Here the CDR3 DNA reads TGCAGTGCTTCTAAGCGGAGAAACTACAATGAGCAGTTCTTC.